These 6 T cell receptor beta chains were sequenced from one sample in a study of control samples from healthy donors and cancer patients. The assay was immunoSEQ multiplex PCR, and TCRdb's table has in-frame clones only and misses some. Of about 130,000 clones listed, about 93% are singletons. Sample: PBMCs. These receptors were obtained from a man in his forties or fifties with head and neck cancer.

The rearrangement links TRBV6-6 to TRBJ1-3, with TRBD1 identical over 9 bases. CDR3 length: 16 amino acids. The trim removed 6 bases at V and 2 bases at J, leaving 8 bases unmatched. The germline CDR1 and CDR2 sequences are MNHNY and SVGAGI (reference sequence). The CDR3 spells CASRLQQGATGNTIYF. The CDR3 DNA is TGTGCCAGCAGGTTACAACAGGGGGCGACTGGAAACACCATATATTTT.

This rearrangement joins TRBV2 to TRBJ2-7, with TRBD2 as a possible D gene (5 bases). The V end lost 1 base, the J end lost 5 bases, and 15 bases lay between the germline ends. CDR1 is SNHLY and CDR2 is FYNNEI in the germline V gene. The CDR3 totals 15 residues. The CDR3, as DNA: TGTGCCAGCAGTGAAGGCGGATCCGGGCGGGACGAGCAGTACTTC. Translating it yields CASSEGGSGRDEQYF.

The gene calls are TRBV5-1 and TRBJ2-5; D might be TRBD1 (6 bases). V dropped 0 bases and J dropped 5 bases, with 17 bases sitting between them. This CDR3 comprises 16 residues. Germline assignment: CDR1 SGHRS and CDR2 YFSETQ. CDR3 nucleotides: TGCGCCAGCAGCTTGGCCATGGGCAGGGGTAAGGAGACCCAGTACTTC. Its protein is CASSLAMGRGKETQYF.

Written as DNA, the CDR3 is TGTGCCAGCAGCACCGGGAAGGAACCTTCAAGGACCCAGTACTTC. This translates into CASSTGKEPSRTQYF. The chain couples TRBV28 to TRBJ2-5; D is perhaps TRBD2 (5 bases). The V gene's germline CDR1 is MDHEN and CDR2 SYDVKM. CDR3 length: 15 amino acids. The ends were cut back, 6 bases at V and 7 bases at J, with 21 bases in the middle.

The chain couples TRBV21-1 to TRBJ2-3. TRBV21-1 is termed a pseudogene. The length of the CDR3 is 17 residues. In nucleotides, the CDR3 is TGTGCCAGCAGCAAAGGGGCCCTCGGGGCTAGCACAGATACGCAGTATTTT. This gives the protein CASSKGALGASTDTQYF.

In DNA form, the CDR3 reads TGTGCCAGCAGGGGGGACCAAACTAGCACAGATACGCAGTATTTT. It is translated as CASRGDQTSTDTQYF. The chain combines TRBV3-1 (or the pseudogene TRBV3-2) with TRBJ2-3; D possibly uses TRBD1 or TRBD2 (5 bases each). Germline CDR1 and CDR2: LGHDT and YNNKEL (reference sequence). The CDR3 length is 15 residues. V gave up 6 bases and J gave up 0 bases, with 13 bases separating them.